These 26 T cell receptor beta chains share one sample of origin, sequenced in a study of OX40 agonist ivuxolimab in advanced cancers. The protocol was immunoSEQ multiplex PCR, while the TCRdb copy is restricted to in-frame clones and leaves out a portion. The repertoire holds tens of thousands of clones, more than 80% seen once, with roughly 0.22% in the top ten. Here the sequenced sample was CD4+ or CD8+ T cells sorted from blood, taken in a trial of the OX40 agonist ivuxolimab. These receptors all stem from an adult with an advanced solid tumor such as melanoma, head and neck, liver or kidney cancer.

The V and J genes are TRBV11-2 and TRBJ2-7, with TRBD1 identical over 10 bases. Trimming took 6 bases from V and 3 from J; bases not matched to a gene: 2. CDR1 and CDR2 (germline): SGHAT, FQNNGV. This CDR3 contains 13 residues. The CDR3 DNA is TGTGCCAGCAGGGGACAGGGGAACTACGAGCAGTACTTC. Its protein is CASRGQGNYEQYF.

This clone was detected only once. The CDR3 sequence is CASSFRSEGTQYF. The CDR3 DNA reads as TGTGCCAGCAGTTTTCGATCTGAGGGGACCCAGTACTTC. This chain links TRBV27 with TRBJ2-5, with D possibly matching TRBD2 (5 bases). The CDR3 has 13 residues. V dropped 3 bases and J dropped 7 bases, with 12 bases sitting between them. Germline V gene lookup returns CDR1 MNHEY and CDR2 SMNVEV (reference sequence).

This clone has just a few counts. The chain couples TRBV6-5 to TRBJ1-6; weak D call: TRBD1 (5 bases). The germline gives CDR1 MNHEY, CDR2 SVGAGI. Trimming removed 3 bases from V and 9 bases from J, with 15 bases in between. This CDR3 has 15 amino acids. CDR3 sequence: CASSYATASASPLHF. CDR3 in DNA: TGTGCCAGCAGTTATGCGACAGCCTCGGCTTCACCCCTCCACTTT.

The chain links TRBV9 to TRBJ2-1; a possible D gene is TRBD2 (6 bases). CDR3 length: 13 residues. From germline, CDR1 is SGDLS and CDR2 YYNGEE. Trimming stripped 4 bases from V and 9 bases from J, with 14 bases between. CDR3 loop: CASSPTSPGEQFF. CDR3 sequence (DNA): TGTGCCAGCAGCCCAACTAGCCCCGGTGAGCAGTTCTTC.

V and J are TRBV6-6 and TRBJ2-7; D unresolved. CDR3 length: 13 residues. V was shortened by 4 bases and J by 3 bases, with 10 bases between the two germline ends. Looked up from germline, CDR1 is MNHNY and CDR2 is SVGAGI (reference sequence). CDR3 sequence: CASSFTEHYEQYF. The CDR3 nucleotides are TGTGCCAGCAGTTTTACAGAACACTACGAGCAGTACTTC.

J is TRBJ2-3 and V is TRBV28; 10 nucleotides line up with TRBD1. Trimming at V came to 2 bases and at J to 0 bases, leaving 2 bases not matched to a gene. CDR1 MDHEN and CDR2 SYDVKM come from the germline V gene. This CDR3 region has 16 residues. This chain's CDR3 is CASSLKGQGSTDTQYF. The CDR3 DNA follows: TGTGCCAGCAGTTTAAAGGGACAGGGGAGCACAGATACGCAGTATTTT.

For the CDR3, the DNA is TGTGCCAGCAGTCTTGCTGGGGCCAACGTCCTGACTTTC. Its translation is CASSLAGANVLTF. V gene TRBV27 combines with J gene TRBJ2-6; D not certain. Trimming shortened V by 5 bases and J by 2 bases, and 4 bases separated the two germline ends. This CDR3 spans 13 amino acids. Per the germline V gene, CDR1 is MNHEY and CDR2 is SMNVEV (reference sequence).

The CDR3 loop is CASKSKAQETDQYF. DNA of the CDR3: TGTGCCAGCAAATCGAAAGCCCAAGAGACGGACCAGTACTTC. The chain has TRBV11-1 and TRBJ2-5; no definite D call. Germline CDR1 is SGHAT and CDR2 is FQDESV (reference sequence). The CDR3 has 14 amino acids. V dropped 7 bases and J dropped 10 bases, with 22 bases sitting between them.

This chain links TRBV29-1 with TRBJ1-6; D is perhaps TRBD1 (6 bases). The CDR3 covers 13 residues. Germline V lookup: CDR1 SQVTM, CDR2 ANQGSEA. V dropped 4 bases and J dropped 6 bases, with 10 bases sitting between them. The CDR3 DNA reads as TGCAGCGTTGCCACAGGGTTTAATTCACCCCTCCACTTT. Translating it yields CSVATGFNSPLHF.

In its sample, this clone was seen once. The chain carries TRBV19 and TRBJ1-4, with a tentative D call TRBD1 (5 bases). CDR1 is LNHDA, CDR2 SQIVND, per germline (reference sequence). The CDR3 extends over 14 amino acids. Trimming removed 3 bases from V and 4 bases from J, with 9 bases in between. CDR3 protein: CASSIMRGNEKLFF. The CDR3, as DNA: TGTGCCAGTAGTATTATGAGGGGTAATGAAAAACTGTTTTTT.

This chain joins TRBV5-1 and TRBJ1-2, with unresolved D. The CDR3 has 14 amino acids. The germline gives CDR1 SGHRS, CDR2 YFSETQ. The ends were cut back, 5 bases at V and 1 base at J, with 12 bases in the middle. The DNA of the CDR3 is TGCGCCAGCAGGGGTGACGGCAGTAACTATGGCTACACCTTC. Protein: CASRGDGSNYGYTF.

The chain couples TRBV7-2 to TRBJ2-1; D call uncertain. The CDR3 consists of 15 residues. Trimming pared 1 base from V and 0 bases from J, leaving 7 bases between. Germline values: CDR1 SGHTA, CDR2 FQGNSA. Here the CDR3 reads CASSLDKSSYNEQFF. Written as DNA, the CDR3 is TGTGCCAGCAGCTTAGATAAAAGCTCCTACAATGAGCAGTTCTTC.

The chain is built from TRBV19 and TRBJ2-2, with D possibly being TRBD1 or TRBD2 (6 bases each). Trimming cost V 3 bases and J 4 bases, with 12 bases left between them. The CDR3 has 15 residues. Germline values: CDR1 LNHDA, CDR2 SQIVND (reference sequence). The CDR3 DNA reads TGTGCCAGTAGTATCACCGGGGGCAGCACCGGGGAGCTGTTTTTT. This translates into CASSITGGSTGELFF.

The rearrangement links TRBV5-5 to TRBJ2-1; D is uncertain. V shed 1 base and J shed 4 bases, with 3 bases lying between them. Germline assignment: CDR1 SGHKS and CDR2 YYEKEE (reference sequence). This CDR3 comprises 12 residues. The CDR3 loop reads CASSLNYNEQFF. The CDR3 region has the DNA TGTGCCAGCAGCTTGAATTACAATGAGCAGTTCTTC.

This rearrangement joins TRBV2 to TRBJ1-2, with TRBD1 as a possible D gene (6 bases). V lost 6 bases to trimming and J lost 4 bases, with 9 bases between them. Germline CDR1 reads SNHLY; CDR2 reads FYNNEI. CDR3 size: 12 residues. CDR3 residues: CASRATGYGYTF. The DNA of the CDR3 is TGTGCCAGCAGGGCGACAGGCTATGGCTACACCTTC.

The chain uses TRBV29-1 and TRBJ2-7, with TRBD1 matching 10 bases. The CDR3 is 13 residues long. V was clipped by 5 bases and J by 3 bases; unmatched bases: 4. The germline V gene encodes CDR1 SQVTM and CDR2 ANQGSEA. The DNA for the CDR3 is TGCAGCGTTTCTGGACAGGGGGACTACGAGCAGTACTTC. It is translated as CSVSGQGDYEQYF.

This rearrangement joins TRBV9 to TRBJ2-7; D is uncertain. The CDR3 is made up of 12 amino acids. Trimming left V 0 bases short and J 6 bases short, with 7 bases between. Germline CDR1 is SGDLS and CDR2 is YYNGEE. CDR3 sequence: CASSVEGAEQYF. Here the CDR3 DNA reads TGTGCCAGCAGCGTAGAAGGTGCCGAGCAGTACTTC.

This clone has only a few counts. The chain carries TRBV6-1 and TRBJ1-1; D gene ambiguous. The CDR3 has 13 residues. Germline assignment: CDR1 MNHNS and CDR2 SASEGT. V lost 5 bases, J lost 3 bases, and 10 bases lay in between. The CDR3 sequence: CASSWLGDTEAFF. CDR3 bases: TGTGCCAGCAGTTGGTTAGGAGACACTGAAGCTTTCTTT.

V and J are TRBV28 and TRBJ2-5; D is possibly TRBD1 (5 bases). The length of the CDR3 is 17 residues. V lost 4 bases, J lost 7 bases, and 25 bases lay in between. Germline CDR1 reads MDHEN; CDR2 reads SYDVKM. The CDR3 DNA sequence: TGTGCCAGCAGTTCCCCCTGGGTCTCTGGCCTAAGGGGGACCCAGTACTTC. It encodes CASSSPWVSGLRGTQYF.

There are a few counts of this clone. The chain employs TRBV18 and TRBJ2-5, with 12 bases matching TRBD2. V shed 4 bases and J 3 bases; nucleotides not matched to a gene: 6. CDR1 is KGHSH, CDR2 LQKENI, per germline. This CDR3 spans 16 amino acids. This CDR3 is CASSLVTSGSEETQYF. CDR3 DNA: TGTGCCAGCTCACTTGTGACTAGCGGGAGCGAAGAGACCCAGTACTTC.

The rearrangement joins TRBV27 to TRBJ2-3, with 9 nucleotides matching TRBD2. Trimming cost V 8 bases and J 0 bases; bases outside gene matches: 12. The CDR3 length is 17 residues. Germline V lookup: CDR1 MNHEY, CDR2 SMNVEV (reference sequence). The CDR3 here is CASRVRAGGLSTDTQYF. As DNA, the CDR3 is TGTGCCAGCCGAGTTCGAGCGGGGGGACTAAGCACAGATACGCAGTATTTT.

The gene calls are TRBV6-6 and TRBJ1-1; D gene unclear. The CDR3 has 13 amino acids. Germline values: CDR1 MNHNY, CDR2 SVGAGI (reference sequence). V lost 6 bases and J lost 3, with 11 bases in between. In DNA, the CDR3 is TGTGCCAGCAGCCTGGAGATGGACACTGAAGCTTTCTTT. This encodes CASSLEMDTEAFF.

The chain couples TRBV5-4 to TRBJ2-1; 8 bases map to TRBD2. The V segment lost 4 bases and the J segment 9 bases; nucleotides outside the gene matches: 12. There are 15 residues in the CDR3. CDR1 is SGHNT, CDR2 YYREEE, per germline (reference sequence). The CDR3 loop reads CASSMRGAEGGEQFF. The CDR3 DNA sequence: TGTGCCAGCAGCATGCGGGGGGCCGAGGGGGGTGAGCAGTTCTTC.

The chain has TRBV13 and TRBJ2-5; TRBD1 aligns across 7 bases. Germline CDR1 is PRHDT and CDR2 is FYEKMQ (reference sequence). There are 16 residues in the CDR3. With 3 bases clipped from V and 1 base from J, the junction kept 8 bases outside the gene matches. The CDR3 DNA follows: TGTGCCAGCAGCTTCTACCGACAGGGATCCCAAGAGACCCAGTACTTC. Translating it yields CASSFYRQGSQETQYF.

V usage is TRBV2 and J usage is TRBJ1-2; D remains ambiguous. Trimming cost V 7 bases and J 0 bases, with 9 bases left between them. The CDR3 is made up of 13 amino acids. In germline, CDR1 is SNHLY, CDR2 FYNNEI. The CDR3 loop is CASTGGANYGYTF. The CDR3, as DNA: TGTGCCAGCACCGGCGGAGCTAACTATGGCTACACCTTC.

This clone occurred a few times. The gene calls are TRBV7-3 and TRBJ1-3; D is unresolved. Germline lookup yields CDR1 SGHTA and CDR2 FQGTGA. The CDR3 contains 13 residues. Deletions cut 4 bases from V and 2 bases from J, with 6 bases between. The CDR3 loop is CASSSIPGNTIYF. The CDR3 region has the DNA TGTGCCAGCAGCTCTATTCCTGGAAACACCATATATTTT.